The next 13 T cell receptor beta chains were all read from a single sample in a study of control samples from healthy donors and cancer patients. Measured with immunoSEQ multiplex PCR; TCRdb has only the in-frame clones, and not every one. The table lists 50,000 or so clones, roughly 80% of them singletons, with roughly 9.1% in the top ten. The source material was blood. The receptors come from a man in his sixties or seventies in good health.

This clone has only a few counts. CDR3 in amino acids: CASSPGQGGGSYNEQFF. Here the CDR3 DNA reads TGTGCCAGCAGCCCGGGACAGGGAGGGGGGTCCTACAATGAGCAGTTCTTC. The chain joins TRBV11-2 to TRBJ2-1, with 9 bases aligning to TRBD1. Per germline, CDR1 SGHAT and CDR2 FQNNGV. Trimming took 5 bases from V and 1 from J; bases not matched to a gene: 9. CDR3 length equals 17 residues.

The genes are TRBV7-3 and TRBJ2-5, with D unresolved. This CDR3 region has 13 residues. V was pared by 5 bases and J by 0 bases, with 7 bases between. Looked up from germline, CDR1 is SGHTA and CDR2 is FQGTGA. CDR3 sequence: CASSPGHQETQYF. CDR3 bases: TGTGCCAGCAGCCCCGGACACCAAGAGACCCAGTACTTC.

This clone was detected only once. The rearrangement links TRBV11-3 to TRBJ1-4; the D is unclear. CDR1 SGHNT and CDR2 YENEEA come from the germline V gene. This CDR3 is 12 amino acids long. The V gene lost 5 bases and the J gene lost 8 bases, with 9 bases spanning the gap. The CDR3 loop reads CASSPGDEKLFF. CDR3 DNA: TGTGCCAGCAGCCCCGGTGACGAAAAACTGTTTTTT.

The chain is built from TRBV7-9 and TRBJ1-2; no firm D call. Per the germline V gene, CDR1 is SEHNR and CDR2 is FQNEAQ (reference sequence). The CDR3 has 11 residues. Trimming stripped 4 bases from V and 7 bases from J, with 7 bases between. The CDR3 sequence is CASSSQIGYTF. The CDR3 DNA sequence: TGTGCCAGCAGCTCACAGATTGGCTACACCTTC.

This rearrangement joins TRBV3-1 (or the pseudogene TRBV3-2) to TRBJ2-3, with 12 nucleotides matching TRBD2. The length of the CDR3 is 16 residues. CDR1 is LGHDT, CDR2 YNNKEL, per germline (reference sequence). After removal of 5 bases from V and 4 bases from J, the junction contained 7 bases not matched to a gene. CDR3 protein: CASSDPSGRAADTQYF. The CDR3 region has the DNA TGTGCCAGCAGCGATCCTAGCGGGAGGGCCGCAGATACGCAGTATTTT.

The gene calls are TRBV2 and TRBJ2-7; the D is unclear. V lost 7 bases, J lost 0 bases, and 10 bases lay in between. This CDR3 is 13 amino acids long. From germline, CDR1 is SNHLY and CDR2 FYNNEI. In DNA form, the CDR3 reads TGTGCCAGCACGGGCTTGACCTCCTACGAGCAGTACTTC. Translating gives CASTGLTSYEQYF.

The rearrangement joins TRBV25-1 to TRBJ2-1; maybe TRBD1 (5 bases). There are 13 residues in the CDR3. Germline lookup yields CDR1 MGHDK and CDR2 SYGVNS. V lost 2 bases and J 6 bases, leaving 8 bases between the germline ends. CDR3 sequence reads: CASSEAGLNEQFF. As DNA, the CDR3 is TGTGCCAGCAGTGAAGCAGGGCTCAATGAGCAGTTCTTC.

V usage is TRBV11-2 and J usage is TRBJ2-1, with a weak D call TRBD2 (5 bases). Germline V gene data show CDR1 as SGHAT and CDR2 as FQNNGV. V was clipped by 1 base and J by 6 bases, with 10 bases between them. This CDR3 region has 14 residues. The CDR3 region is CASSLGFAGNEQFF. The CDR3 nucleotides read TGTGCCAGCAGCTTAGGATTCGCGGGCAATGAGCAGTTCTTC.

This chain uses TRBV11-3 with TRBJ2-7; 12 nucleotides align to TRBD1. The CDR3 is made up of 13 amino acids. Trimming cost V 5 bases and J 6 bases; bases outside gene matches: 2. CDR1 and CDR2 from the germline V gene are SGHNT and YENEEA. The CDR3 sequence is CASSPGQGAEQYF. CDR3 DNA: TGTGCCAGCAGCCCGGGACAGGGGGCCGAGCAGTACTTC.

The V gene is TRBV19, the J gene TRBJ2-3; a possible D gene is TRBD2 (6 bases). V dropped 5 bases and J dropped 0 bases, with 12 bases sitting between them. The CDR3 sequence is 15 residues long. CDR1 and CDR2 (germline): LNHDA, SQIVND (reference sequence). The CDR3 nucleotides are TGTGCCAGTAGTGGGGGGACGGAGAGCACAGATACGCAGTATTTT. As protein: CASSGGTESTDTQYF.

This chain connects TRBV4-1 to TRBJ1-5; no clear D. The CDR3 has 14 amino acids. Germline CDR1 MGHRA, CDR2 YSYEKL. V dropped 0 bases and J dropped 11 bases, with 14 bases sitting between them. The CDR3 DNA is TGCGCCAGCAGCCAAGATCCCGGGGTGTTGTCCCAGCATTTT. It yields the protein CASSQDPGVLSQHF.

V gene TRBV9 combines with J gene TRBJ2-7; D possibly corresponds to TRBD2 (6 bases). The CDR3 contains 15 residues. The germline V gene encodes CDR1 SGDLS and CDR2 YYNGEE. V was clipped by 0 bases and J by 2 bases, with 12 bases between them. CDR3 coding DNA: TGTGCCAGCAGCGTAGGTGGAGGGAGTGCCTACGAGCAGTACTTC. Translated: CASSVGGGSAYEQYF.

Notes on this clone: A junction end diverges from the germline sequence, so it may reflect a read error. In DNA, the CDR3 is TGTGCCAGCAGTCAAGATGGGACTAGCGGGTTCAATGAGCAGTTCTTC. Translation: CASSQDGTSGFNEQFF. The chain joins TRBV4-2 to TRBJ2-1, with TRBD2 matching over 12 bases. Germline V gene sequence: CDR1 LGHNA, CDR2 YNFKEQ. The CDR3 covers 16 residues.